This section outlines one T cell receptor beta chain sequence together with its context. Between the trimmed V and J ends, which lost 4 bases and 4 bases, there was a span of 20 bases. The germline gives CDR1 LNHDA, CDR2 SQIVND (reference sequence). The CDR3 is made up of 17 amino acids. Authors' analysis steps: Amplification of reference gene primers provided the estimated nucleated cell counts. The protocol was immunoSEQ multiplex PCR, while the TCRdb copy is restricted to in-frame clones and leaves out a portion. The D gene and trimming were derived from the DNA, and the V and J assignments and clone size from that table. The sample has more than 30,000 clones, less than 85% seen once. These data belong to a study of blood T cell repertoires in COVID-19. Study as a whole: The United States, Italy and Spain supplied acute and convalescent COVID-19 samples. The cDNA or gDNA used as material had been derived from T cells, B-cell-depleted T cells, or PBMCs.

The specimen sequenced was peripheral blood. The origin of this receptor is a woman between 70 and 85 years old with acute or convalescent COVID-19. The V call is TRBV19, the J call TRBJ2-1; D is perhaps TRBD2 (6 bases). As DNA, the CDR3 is TGTGCCAGTAGTAGGGGAACGACTAGTCACCGGTACAATGAGCAGTTCTTC. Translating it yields CASSRGTTSHRYNEQFF.